The 24 T cell receptor beta chains listed next were all sequenced from one sample in a study of T cells in Graves' hyperthyroidism and ophthalmopathy. The TCR beta CDR3 regions underwent amplification using RNA transcripts as the source. When the TCR CDR3 underwent first-round RT-PCR, the HTBI primer set was used. TCRdb called the multiplex PCR reads again in MiXCR, with one record for every CDR3 protein. The sample lists approximately 640,000 distinct CDR3 sequences; roughly 17% were seen once. Sequences were obtained from blood. Receptor source: a man aged 50 to 59 with Graves' hyperthyroidism.

This clonotype was counted many times. This chain connects TRBV7-2 to TRBJ2-5; the match to TRBD2 covers 12 bases. The germline gives CDR1 SGHTA, CDR2 FQGNSA. Losses at the gene ends were 4 bases for V and 6 bases for J; bases not matched to a gene: 6. The CDR3 contains 15 residues. In DNA form, the CDR3 reads TGTGCCAGCAGCTACCCGACTAGCGGGAGTCAGACCCAGTACTTC. It codes for CASSYPTSGSQTQYF.

In this sample, this clonotype turned up a few times. The DNA of the CDR3 is TGTGCCTGGACCCATTCTTGGAGCACTGAAGCTTTCTTT. The encoded protein is CAWTHSWSTEAFF. The rearrangement links TRBV30 to TRBJ1-1; no definite D call. Germline CDR1 GTSNPN, CDR2 SVGIG (reference sequence). The CDR3 runs to 13 residues. V lost 4 bases, J lost 4 bases, and 13 bases lay in between.

At least ten counts were recorded for this clonotype. V and J are TRBV7-2 and TRBJ2-7, with 8 bases fitting TRBD1. The CDR3 extends over 15 amino acids. Germline CDR1 and CDR2: SGHTA and FQGNSA. Losses at the gene ends were 2 bases for V and 1 base for J; bases not matched to a gene: 4. The CDR3 is CASSLYRGVSYEQYF. CDR3 nucleotide sequence: TGTGCCAGCAGCTTATACAGGGGGGTTTCCTACGAGCAGTACTTC. Complete variable domain (other parts from reference TRBV7-2 and TRBJ2-7): GAGVSQSPSNKVTEKGKDVELRCDPISGHTALYWYRQSLGQGLEFLIYFQGNSAPDKSGLPSDRFSAERTGGSVSTLTIQRTQQEDSAVYLCASSLYRGVSYEQYFGPGTRLTVT.

The chain uses TRBV28 and TRBJ2-4; 7 nucleotides match TRBD1. Losses at the gene ends were 6 bases for V and 10 bases for J; bases not matched to a gene: 6. The CDR3 contains 12 residues. The germline V gene encodes CDR1 MDHEN and CDR2 SYDVKM. CDR3 bases: TGTGCCAGCAGGTCCGGACAGGAAATTCAGTACTTC. Translation: CASRSGQEIQYF.

The CDR3: CATSESGMNSYEQYF. Written as DNA, the CDR3 is TGTGCCACCAGTGAATCCGGGATGAACTCCTACGAGCAGTACTTC. The chain is built from TRBV24-1 and TRBJ2-7; tentative D call: TRBD2 (5 bases). Germline loops: CDR1 KGHDR, CDR2 SFDVKD. This CDR3 has 15 residues. V gave up 4 bases and J gave up 0 bases, with 12 bases separating them.

This chain uses TRBV5-1 with TRBJ1-2, with 8 bases that match TRBD1. The CDR3 totals 14 residues. With 4 bases clipped from V and 6 bases from J, the junction kept 8 bases outside the gene matches. Per germline, CDR1 SGHRS and CDR2 YFSETQ. The CDR3, as DNA: TGCGCCAGCAGCATCGGGACAGGTGAAGATGGCTACACCTTC. Translation: CASSIGTGEDGYTF.

The chain recombines TRBV20-1 with TRBJ1-6; D gene unclear. Trimming stripped 6 bases from V and 0 bases from J, with 12 bases between. The CDR3 extends over 15 amino acids. The germline V gene has CDR1 DFQATT and CDR2 SNEGSKA (reference sequence). CDR3 sequence reads: CSAAKSASYNSPLHF. The CDR3 DNA reads TGCAGTGCCGCAAAGTCAGCCTCCTATAATTCACCCCTCCACTTT.

Of note for this clonotype: Sequence at one end of the junction differs from germline and may be a read error. The V call is TRBV2, the J call TRBJ2-3; D call uncertain. The CDR3 consists of 15 residues. Germline lookup yields CDR1 SNHLY and CDR2 FYNNEI. DNA for the CDR3: TGTGCCAGCAGCGGCGACTCTCATCTCACAGATGCGCAGTATTTT. Amino acid sequence: CASSGDSHLTDAQYF.

This clonotype was observed many times. The rearrangement uses TRBV2 and TRBJ2-1; a weak D match, TRBD2 (6 bases). Deletions cut 2 bases from V and 3 bases from J, with 14 bases between. The CDR3 extends over 16 amino acids. CDR1 and CDR2 from the germline V gene are SNHLY and FYNNEI. This CDR3 is CASSEPHAGLYNEQFF. CDR3 DNA: TGTGCCAGCAGTGAACCTCATGCGGGACTCTACAATGAGCAGTTCTTC. Full variable domain (outside the CDR3, taken from reference TRBV2 and TRBJ2-1): EPEVTQTPSHQVTQMGQEVILRCVPISNHLYFYWYRQILGQKVEFLVSFYNNEISEKSEIFDDQFSVERPDGSNFTLKIRSTKLEDSAMYFCASSEPHAGLYNEQFFGPGTRLTVL.

This clonotype has at least ten counts. The gene calls are TRBV20-1 and TRBJ2-1; possibly TRBD1 for D (5 bases). This CDR3 region has 15 residues. The V gene's germline CDR1 is DFQATT and CDR2 SNEGSKA (reference sequence). V lost 6 bases and J lost 3, with 18 bases in between. The CDR3 DNA follows: TGCAGTGCAAGGGTGGGGCGGAGTTACTACAATGAGCAGTTCTTC. It yields the protein CSARVGRSYYNEQFF.

In its sample, this clonotype was seen a few times. The chain couples TRBV5-1 to TRBJ2-7; no clear D gene. The CDR3 contains 13 residues. V dropped 5 bases and J dropped 6 bases, with 15 bases sitting between them. Germline CDR1 and CDR2: SGHRS and YFSETQ. In DNA form, the CDR3 reads TGCGCCAGCAGTTACGAATGGTGGGGCGAGCAGTACTTC. Translating gives CASSYEWWGEQYF.

This clonotype was observed many times. V is TRBV20-1 and J is TRBJ1-5; TRBD1 might be the D (6 bases). Germline lookup yields CDR1 DFQATT and CDR2 SNEGSKA (reference sequence). V lost 1 base and J 5 bases, leaving 21 bases between the germline ends. CDR3 length: 17 amino acids. The CDR3 coding sequence is TGCAGTGCTAGAGTTGGGGGGGGGGGCGTACGTGATCAGCCCCAGCATTTT. Translating gives CSARVGGGGVRDQPQHF.

This clonotype came up a few times. The chain links TRBV7-2 to TRBJ2-1; no clear D. The V and J ends lost 6 bases and 7 bases respectively, with 16 bases between them. CDR3 size: 14 residues. CDR1 is SGHTA and CDR2 is FQGNSA in the germline V gene. The CDR3 here is CASSSLGKWNEQFF. In DNA, the CDR3 is TGTGCCAGCAGTAGTTTGGGAAAGTGGAATGAGCAGTTCTTC.

This clonotype appeared many times. The J gene is TRBJ2-7, the V gene TRBV2; the D call may be TRBD1 or TRBD2 (5 bases each). V gave up 4 bases and J gave up 5 bases, with 9 bases separating them. CDR3 size: 12 residues. Germline V CDR1 and CDR2: SNHLY, FYNNEI. CDR3 protein: CASSVGVHEQYF. The CDR3 bases are TGTGCCAGCAGTGTGGGGGTCCACGAGCAGTACTTC. The whole variable domain, remainder taken from reference TRBV2 and TRBJ2-7, is EPEVTQTPSHQVTQMGQEVILRCVPISNHLYFYWYRQILGQKVEFLVSFYNNEISEKSEIFDDQFSVERPDGSNFTLKIRSTKLEDSAMYFCASSVGVHEQYFGPGTRLTVT.

Ten or more counts support this clonotype. V gene TRBV9 combines with J gene TRBJ2-1; 12 bases fit TRBD2. Germline V lookup: CDR1 SGDLS, CDR2 YYNGEE. The CDR3 runs 19 residues. V shed 0 bases, J shed 0 bases, and the junction held 7 bases outside the gene matches. The CDR3 here is CASSVAQTSGGSSYNEQFF. CDR3 DNA sequence: TGTGCCAGCAGCGTAGCTCAAACTAGCGGGGGGAGCTCCTACAATGAGCAGTTCTTC.

The chain recombines TRBV29-1 with TRBJ2-1; perhaps TRBD1 as D (6 bases). V was pared by 7 bases and J by 7 bases, with 14 bases between. Per germline, CDR1 SQVTM and CDR2 ANQGSEA. This CDR3 has 12 residues. The CDR3 coding sequence is TGCAGCGCTCAGGGGCGAGGGAATGAGCAGTTCTTC. The encoded protein is CSAQGRGNEQFF.

This clonotype was seen at least ten times. The chain couples TRBV28 to TRBJ2-7; 12 nucleotides match TRBD2. From germline, CDR1 is MDHEN and CDR2 SYDVKM. V trimming: 6 bases; J trimming: 3 bases; junction bases outside the gene matches: 6. This CDR3 has 15 amino acids. In nucleotides, the CDR3 is TGTGCCAGCAGAAAACTAGCGGGAGGAGTCTACGAGCAGTACTTC. Amino acids: CASRKLAGGVYEQYF.

The chain joins TRBV20-1 to TRBJ1-1; no firm D call. This CDR3 contains 13 residues. Trimming took off 3 bases at V and 6 bases at J, with 14 bases between the two ends. In germline, CDR1 is DFQATT, CDR2 SNEGSKA (reference sequence). In DNA form, the CDR3 reads TGCAGTGCTAGCACTTCGAGGCAGTCTGAAGCTTTCTTT. Encoded protein: CSASTSRQSEAFF.

The rearrangement uses TRBV12-3 or TRBV12-4 and TRBJ2-1; D unclear. V was pared by 3 bases and J by 2 bases, with 8 bases between. This CDR3 region has 14 residues. The CDR3 reads CASSFDYTYNEQFF. In nucleotides, the CDR3 is TGTGCCAGCAGTTTTGATTATACCTACAATGAGCAGTTCTTC.

This clonotype was counted many times. V is TRBV27 and J is TRBJ2-3; 9 bases line up with TRBD2. Germline V gives CDR1 MNHEY, CDR2 SMNVEV (reference sequence). This CDR3 contains 17 residues. V was clipped by 0 bases and J by 2 bases; unmatched bases: 6. CDR3 sequence: CASSLSLAGVVTDTQYF. The CDR3 DNA reads as TGTGCCAGCAGTTTATCACTAGCGGGTGTTGTCACAGATACGCAGTATTTT.

This clonotype was detected ten times or more. The chain joins TRBV7-2 to TRBJ2-7; possible D gene TRBD1, 5 bases. The CDR3 has 15 residues. V lost 0 bases and J 1 base, leaving 10 bases between the germline ends. Germline V gene lookup returns CDR1 SGHTA and CDR2 FQGNSA. CDR3 in DNA: TGTGCCAGCAGCTTAGCCAGGGATAATTCCTACGAGCAGTACTTC. Protein: CASSLARDNSYEQYF.

With respect to this clonotype: Just one base apart from a much larger clone, this may be a read error. The chain uses TRBV6-2 or TRBV6-3 and TRBJ1-1, with D uncertain. The CDR3 sequence is 12 residues long. CDR1 and CDR2 (germline): MNHEY, SVGEGT. DNA for the CDR3: TGTGCCGGCAGCCCCGTTGGGTTTGGAGCTTTCTTT. Translating gives CAGSPVGFGAFF.

This chain uses TRBV7-3 with TRBJ1-3; perhaps TRBD1 as D (6 bases). The CDR3 runs to 15 residues. Trimming left V 4 bases short and J 2 bases short, with 12 bases between. Germline assignment: CDR1 SGHTA and CDR2 FQGTGA. The CDR3 region is CASSSQQGPGNTIYF. The CDR3 nucleotides read TGTGCCAGCAGCTCACAACAGGGACCTGGAAACACCATATATTTT.

This clonotype was detected ten times or more. The gene calls are TRBV18 and TRBJ2-3, with D possibly TRBD1 on 5 matching bases. V was shortened by 3 bases and J by 6 bases, with 7 bases between the two germline ends. The CDR3 runs to 12 residues. Germline CDR1 is KGHSH and CDR2 is LQKENI. The CDR3, as DNA: TGTGCCAGCTCACCGAGACAGGATACGCAGTATTTT. It yields the protein CASSPRQDTQYF. Supplemented by reference TRBV18 and TRBJ2-3, the full variable domain reads NAGVMQNPRHLVRRRGQEARLRCSPMKGHSHVYWYRQLPEEGLKFMVYLQKENIIDESGMPKERFSAEFPKEGPSILRIQQVVRGDSAAYFCASSPRQDTQYFGPGTRLTVL.